This T cell receptor (beta chain) was profiled in a study of T cell changes during pregnancy in multiple sclerosis. Trimming took 3 bases from V and 6 from J; bases not matched to a gene: 6. Germline-derived CDR1 and CDR2 are MDHEN and SYDVKM. The CDR3 covers 15 residues. Repertoires were generated with immunoSEQ multiplex PCR, while TCRdb's copy carries only in-frame clones and drops some. The table records 30,000 or so clones, over 85% of them present only once. The source is a female donor with multiple sclerosis, enrolled in a pregnancy study. The sample in question was CD8+ T cells from peripheral blood mononuclear cells, obtained in the first trimester of pregnancy. The V call is TRBV28, the J call TRBJ2-1, with TRBD2 identical over 9 bases. For the CDR3, the DNA is TGTGCCAGCAGTTTCCAGGTAGCGGGAGTCAATGAGCAGTTCTTC. It yields the protein CASSFQVAGVNEQFF.